The 8 T cell receptor beta chains listed next were all sequenced from one sample in a study of molecular identifiers for immune sequencing clone quantification (dated by TCRdb to the late 2010s). Library preparation used PCR. TCRdb records NextSeq 500 as the sequencer. The public reads were quality trimmed at Q25 with fastp and then assembled into clones with MiXCR by TCRdb, keeping productive beta chains. Here each entry gathers all rows of one CDR3 protein and keeps the most common genes and DNA. For this sample the table gives 85,000 to 90,000 distinct CDR3 sequences, of which about 23% were detected only once. Clones ranked in the top ten supply less than 0.85% of the sample. Source material: naive CD8+ T cells from blood, with Jurkat cell RNA spiked in. The sample's cell subset or site, from its label and the paper: FACS-sorted CD8+CD4-CCR7+CD45RA+ naive T cells. These TCRs come from a human donor in good health. Some libraries in this study had Jurkat cell RNA spiked in.

Only a few counts were recorded for this clonotype. This sequence joins TRBV20-1 and TRBJ1-3; D perhaps matches TRBD1 (5 bases). Germline CDR1 DFQATT, CDR2 SNEGSKA (reference sequence). The CDR3 is made up of 13 amino acids. V gave up 5 bases and J gave up 1 base, with 9 bases separating them. CDR3 sequence: CSADQGSGNTIYF. CDR3 in DNA: TGCAGTGCTGACCAGGGTTCTGGAAACACCATATATTTT.

In regard to this clonotype: Since a much larger clone is just one base distant, this may be a read error. The chain joins TRBV11-2 to TRBJ2-3, with 8 bases matching TRBD1. The CDR3 has 16 residues. Looked up from germline, CDR1 is SGHAT and CDR2 is FQNNGV. V was pared by 0 bases and J by 8 bases, with 10 bases of the junction left unmatched. The CDR3 spells CASSLEPGGPPATQYF. In DNA form, the CDR3 reads TGTGCCAGCAGCTTAGAACCAGGGGGCCCGCCAGCTACGCAGTATTTT.

Concerning this clonotype itself: This could be a read error, since a much larger clone is one nucleotide away. The chain joins TRBV12-3 or TRBV12-4 to TRBJ1-1; weak D call: TRBD1 (6 bases). The CDR3 extends over 15 amino acids. V lost 11 bases, J lost 4 bases, and 23 bases lay in between. The CDR3 coding sequence is TGTGCCGGCCTACCCAGGGGAAAGGGGCTCACTGAAGCTTTCTTT. This sequence encodes CAGLPRGKGLTEAFF.

This clonotype has only a few counts. V usage is TRBV10-2 and J usage is TRBJ2-7, with D unclear. The germline CDR1 and CDR2 sequences are WSHSY and SAAADI. CDR3 length: 12 amino acids. Trimming pared 0 bases from V and 6 bases from J, leaving 6 bases between. CDR3 sequence reads: CASSESTGEQYF. The CDR3 DNA sequence: TGCGCCAGCAGTGAGTCGACGGGCGAGCAGTACTTC.

This clonotype was detected a few times. The CDR3 DNA follows: TGCGCCAGCAGCCAAGAGACGCAGGGGATGGACTCTGAAAAACTGTTTTTT. This encodes CASSQETQGMDSEKLFF. The rearrangement uses TRBV4-3 and TRBJ1-4; possibly TRBD1 for D (6 bases). Between the trimmed V and J ends, which lost 0 bases and 7 bases, there was a span of 18 bases. The CDR3 length is 17 residues. Germline loops: CDR1 LGHNA, CDR2 YSLEER.

The chain combines TRBV27 with TRBJ2-7, with 8 bases that match TRBD1. The CDR3 consists of 13 residues. V lost 6 bases to trimming and J lost 5 bases; unmatched junction nucleotides: 6. Looked up from germline, CDR1 is MNHEY and CDR2 is SMNVEV (reference sequence). CDR3 loop: CASRVRGRNEQYF. Written as DNA, the CDR3 is TGTGCCAGCAGAGTCAGGGGGCGCAACGAGCAGTACTTC.

On this clonotype: This may stem from a read error, because a much larger clone lies one nucleotide away. The chain employs TRBV6-5 and TRBJ2-2; D may be TRBD2 (5 bases). The CDR3 contains 14 residues. Trimming shortened V by 3 bases and J by 4 bases, and 9 bases separated the two germline ends. Germline V lookup: CDR1 MNHEY, CDR2 SVGAGI. CDR3 sequence (DNA): TGTGCCAGCAGTTATGGGGAGAGCACCGGGGAGCTGTTTTTT. Translated: CASSYGESTGELFF.

This clonotype was found many times. The chain uses TRBV28 and TRBJ2-3, with TRBD2 matching over 8 bases. Germline V gene sequence: CDR1 MDHEN, CDR2 SYDVKM. Germline trimming cut 7 bases from V and 1 base from J; bases unmatched to any gene: 7. This CDR3 contains 15 residues. DNA for the CDR3: TGTGCCAGCACCATGACGCGGGAGGGCACAGATACGCAGTATTTT. Its translation is CASTMTREGTDTQYF.